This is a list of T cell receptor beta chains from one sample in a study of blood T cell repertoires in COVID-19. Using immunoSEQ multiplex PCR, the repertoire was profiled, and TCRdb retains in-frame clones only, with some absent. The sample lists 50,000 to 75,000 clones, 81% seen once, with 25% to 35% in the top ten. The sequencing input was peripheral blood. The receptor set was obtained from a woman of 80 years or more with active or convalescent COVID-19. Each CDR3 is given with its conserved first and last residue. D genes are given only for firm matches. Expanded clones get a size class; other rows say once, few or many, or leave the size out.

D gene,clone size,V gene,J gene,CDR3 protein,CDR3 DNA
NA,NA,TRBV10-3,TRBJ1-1,CAISAGGSSRTEAFF,TGTGCCATCAGTGCCGGGGGGTCTTCCAGGACTGAAGCTTTCTTT
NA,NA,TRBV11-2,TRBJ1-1,CASSPSPAKLMNTEAFF,TGTGCCAGCAGCCCTTCCCCCGCAAAGCTGATGAACACTGAAGCTTTCTTT
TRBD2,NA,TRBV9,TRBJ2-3,CASSPPGLVFDTQYF,TGTGCCAGCAGCCCCCCTGGACTAGTATTCGATACGCAGTATTTT
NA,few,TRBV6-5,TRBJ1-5,CASSAVGGNQPQHF,TGTGCCAGCAGCGCGGTAGGGGGCAATCAGCCCCAGCATTTT
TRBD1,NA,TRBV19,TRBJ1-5,CASRPVTGNNQPQHF,TGTGCCAGTAGACCAGTGACAGGGAACAATCAGCCCCAGCATTTT
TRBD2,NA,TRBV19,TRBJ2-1,CASSPTSGGANEQFF,TGTGCCAGTAGCCCCACTAGCGGGGGGGCGAATGAGCAGTTCTTC
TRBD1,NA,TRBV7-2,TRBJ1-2,CASSLDRTYGYTF,TGTGCCAGCAGCTTGGACAGGACCTATGGCTACACCTTC
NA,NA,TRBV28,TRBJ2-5,CASLHAGQETQYF,TGTGCCAGTCTCCACGCGGGGCAAGAGACCCAGTACTTC
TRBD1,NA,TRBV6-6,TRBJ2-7,CASSLEARDRGGEQYF,TGTGCCAGCAGTTTGGAGGCCCGGGACAGGGGCGGCGAGCAGTACTTC
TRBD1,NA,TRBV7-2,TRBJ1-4,CASSLVPQGGEKLFF,TGTGCCAGCAGCTTAGTCCCCCAGGGGGGCGAAAAACTGTTTTTT
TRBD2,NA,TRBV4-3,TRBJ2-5,CASSQGGGTPKETQYF,TGCGCCAGCAGCCAAGGCGGGGGGACCCCTAAAGAGACCCAGTACTTC
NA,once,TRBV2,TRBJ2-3,CASSEGGGVRDTQYF,TGTGCCAGCAGTGAAGGAGGGGGGGTCAGGGATACGCAGTATTTT
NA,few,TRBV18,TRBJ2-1,CASSPDRTDNEQFF,TGTGCCAGCTCACCTGACCGGACAGACAATGAGCAGTTCTTC
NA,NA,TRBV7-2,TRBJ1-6,CASGAGSPLHF,TGTGCCAGCGGGGCTGGTTCACCCCTCCACTTT
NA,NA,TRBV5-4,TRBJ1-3,CASSSRQVSGNTIYF,TGTGCCAGCAGCTCTAGACAGGTCTCTGGAAACACCATATATTTT
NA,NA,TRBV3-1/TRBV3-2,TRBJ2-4,CASSRTPKNIQYF,TGTGCCAGCAGCCGGACTCCAAAAAACATTCAGTACTTC
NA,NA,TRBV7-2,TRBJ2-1,CASSLYGEQFF,TGTGCCAGCAGCTTATACGGTGAGCAGTTCTTC
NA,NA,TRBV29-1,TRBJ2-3,CSVPTEITDTQYF,TGCAGCGTTCCTACTGAGATTACAGATACGCAGTATTTT
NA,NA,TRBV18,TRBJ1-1,CASSPDGLLNTEAFF,TGTGCCAGCTCACCAGACGGACTACTGAACACTGAAGCTTTCTTT
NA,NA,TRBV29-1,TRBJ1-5,CSVGGGLNQPQHF,TGCAGCGTGGGGGGGGGCCTCAATCAGCCCCAGCATTTT
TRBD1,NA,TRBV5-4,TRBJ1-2,CASSGRQGDYGYTF,TGTGCCAGCAGCGGCAGACAGGGTGACTATGGCTACACCTTC
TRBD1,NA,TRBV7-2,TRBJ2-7,CASSSLGRDRGLYEQYF,TGTGCCAGCAGCTCCTTAGGTAGGGACAGGGGGCTCTACGAGCAGTACTTC
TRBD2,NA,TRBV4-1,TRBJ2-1,CASSQGGSGGNYNEQFF,TGCGCCAGCAGCCAAGGGGGGAGCGGGGGGAACTACAATGAGCAGTTCTTC
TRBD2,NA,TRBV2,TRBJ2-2,CASNPGGIGELFF,TGTGCCAGCAATCCGGGGGGTATCGGGGAGCTGTTTTTT
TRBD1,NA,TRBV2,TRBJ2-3,CASRKGQGNTDTQYF,TGTGCCAGCAGGAAGGGACAGGGAAACACAGATACGCAGTATTTT
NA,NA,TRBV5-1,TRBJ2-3,CASTRGQLTLSTDTQYF,TGCGCCAGCACCCGAGGCCAACTCACCTTAAGCACAGATACGCAGTATTTT
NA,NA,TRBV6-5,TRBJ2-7,CASSLQIGYEQYF,TGTGCCAGCAGCCTTCAGATTGGCTACGAGCAGTACTTC
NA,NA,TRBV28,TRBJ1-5,CASTLPVAGNQPQHF,TGTGCCAGCACCCTCCCCGTCGCGGGCAATCAGCCCCAGCATTTT
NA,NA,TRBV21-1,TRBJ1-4,CASSKAPGQGRGTNEKLFF,TGTGCCAGCAGTAAAGCCCCGGGACAGGGGCGGGGAACTAATGAAAAACTGTTTTTT